This entry is about one T cell receptor (beta chain). Random hexamers primed reverse transcription of about 0.45 to 1 ug RNA. TCRdb itself ran the immunoSEQ multiplex PCR reads through MiXCR, one entry per CDR3 protein. The sample lists about 120,000 distinct CDR3 sequences, under 96% occurring once. The data originate from a study of CD8 T cells in Susac syndrome. Study in general: When blood was drawn, the patients with Susac syndrome were therapy-naive, on corticosteroids, or on intravenous immunoglobulin alone.

This CDR3 contains 12 residues. Per germline, CDR1 DFQATT and CDR2 SNEGSKA (reference sequence). The ends were cut back, 3 bases at V and 6 bases at J, with 12 bases in the middle. Sequencing of TCR beta covered CD8+ and CD4+ T cells obtained from blood. The V gene is TRBV20-1, the J gene TRBJ2-7, with D hard to call. This receptor was identified in a human donor with Susac syndrome. Sequenced: CD4+ T cells from PBMCs. The CDR3 here is CSARGVEAEQYF. CDR3 DNA: TGCAGTGCTAGGGGCGTCGAGGCCGAGCAGTACTTC.